The 6 T cell receptor beta chains below all came from one sample that was sequenced in a study of T-cell reconstitution after alpha-beta-depleted transplantation in children. The TCRbeta library incorporated unique molecular identifiers. TCRdb reprocessed the PCR reads via MiXCR and lists one record per CDR3 protein. The sample lists 240,000 or so distinct CDR3 sequences, 6.5% to 10% occurring once. The input for sequencing was PBMCs, mostly from graft donor cells, taken 180 days after TCRalphabeta/CD19-depleted stem cell transplant. The receptors were sampled from a male patient younger than 18 who had a stem cell transplant for acute lymphoblastic leukemia, so the T cells may come from the graft donor.

The chain links TRBV7-2 to TRBJ1-2; the match to TRBD1 covers 8 bases. CDR1 is SGHTA, CDR2 FQGNSA, per germline. With 8 bases clipped from V and 7 bases from J, the junction kept 9 bases outside the gene matches. The length of the CDR3 is 13 residues. The CDR3 DNA is TGTGCCAGCCGGACAGGGTCCCCCCTTGGCTACACCTTC. It encodes CASRTGSPLGYTF.

This clonotype was seen ten or more times. The rearrangement links TRBV7-2 to TRBJ2-2; D possibly matches TRBD1 or TRBD2 (6 bases each). V dropped 0 bases and J dropped 4 bases, with 9 bases sitting between them. This CDR3 is built from 15 residues. In germline, CDR1 is SGHTA, CDR2 FQGNSA. The CDR3 DNA sequence: TGTGCCAGCAGCTTAGCAGGGGGGACCACCGGGGAGCTGTTTTTT. It translates to CASSLAGGTTGELFF.

This clonotype was observed at least ten times. The chain carries TRBV7-2 and TRBJ2-5; D call uncertain. V was cut by 1 base and J by 1 base, with 7 bases left in between. This CDR3 has 14 residues. The germline V gene has CDR1 SGHTA and CDR2 FQGNSA. DNA for the CDR3: TGTGCCAGCAGCTTAGATTCGGGCCAAGAGACCCAGTACTTC. As protein: CASSLDSGQETQYF.

This clonotype was detected ten times or more. This chain uses TRBV4-2 with TRBJ2-5, with TRBD1 identical over 9 bases. Germline CDR1 is LGHNA and CDR2 is YNFKEQ. Trimming at V came to 1 base and at J to 2 bases, leaving 8 bases not matched to a gene. The CDR3 length is 17 residues. The CDR3 loop is CASSQAMRQGVQETQYF. CDR3 DNA: TGTGCCAGCAGCCAAGCTATGCGACAGGGGGTTCAAGAGACCCAGTACTTC.

This clonotype occurred many times. The CDR3 reads CATSDKGQGKGTQYF. CDR3 DNA: TGTGCCACCAGTGACAAAGGACAGGGAAAGGGTACGCAGTATTTT. This rearrangement joins TRBV24-1 to TRBJ2-3, with TRBD1 matching 8 bases. V lost 4 bases, J lost 8 bases, and 10 bases stayed unmatched. Germline V CDR1 and CDR2: KGHDR, SFDVKD. This CDR3 comprises 15 residues.

This clonotype was observed at least ten times. This chain connects TRBV20-1 to TRBJ1-2; D is uncertain. The germline gives CDR1 DFQATT, CDR2 SNEGSKA (reference sequence). V lost 3 bases to trimming and J lost 4 bases, with 12 bases between them. CDR3 size: 13 residues. The CDR3 DNA reads as TGCAGTGCTAGGGGCGGGCTCAGCTATGGCTACACCTTC. Amino acid sequence: CSARGGLSYGYTF.